The 17 T cell receptor beta chains in this list originate from one sample, sequenced in a study of neurological immune-mediated disorders (dated by TCRdb to about 2019). Library generation was performed with 5' RACE. TCRdb records Illumina HiSeq 2500 as the sequencer. TCRdb redid the processing of the public reads, applying fastp at Q25 and MiXCR, and retained in-frame beta chains. Entries that share a CDR3 protein sequence are merged under the most common genes and DNA. The sample yields under 45,000 distinct CDR3 sequences; 20% to 25% were counted once. The top ten clones comprise around 4.7% of the sample. What this sample's time point label stands for: technical triplicate 3. Sequenced input: PBMCs. The source of these receptors is a man in his 60s with HTLV-1-associated myelopathy (HAM/TSP).

In its sample, this clonotype was seen many times. V and J are TRBV4-1 and TRBJ2-2, with TRBD2 matching 8 bases. CDR1 is MGHRA and CDR2 is YSYEKL in the germline V gene. Germline trimming cut 5 bases from V and 4 bases from J; bases unmatched to any gene: 12. The CDR3 runs 17 residues. The CDR3 reads CASSFPRREAGTGELFF. CDR3 sequence (DNA): TGCGCCAGCAGCTTTCCTAGGCGGGAGGCGGGCACCGGGGAGCTGTTTTTT.

This clonotype was recorded many times. This could be a read error, since a much larger clone is one nucleotide away. The V and J genes are TRBV7-3 and TRBJ2-7; 9 bases agree with TRBD1. Germline V gene lookup returns CDR1 SGHTA and CDR2 FQGTGA. After removal of 7 bases from V and 2 bases from J, the junction contained 15 bases not matched to a gene. The CDR3 consists of 17 residues. DNA of the CDR3: TGTGCCAGCAACTCAAGCCGGGGACAGGGCCTCACCTACGAGCAGTACTTC. Translating it yields CASNSSRGQGLTYEQYF.

This clonotype has at least ten counts. V and J are TRBV20-1 and TRBJ2-7; D gene unclear. Germline V gene lookup returns CDR1 DFQATT and CDR2 SNEGSKA (reference sequence). Trimming removed 6 bases from V and 5 bases from J, with 17 bases in between. The CDR3 sequence is 13 residues long. The CDR3 reads CSALRKGTDEQYF. For the CDR3, the DNA is TGCAGTGCCCTTAGAAAGGGAACGGACGAGCAGTACTTC.

This clonotype is categorized as medium-sized (0.01 to 0.1%). For the CDR3, the DNA is TGCAGTGCTATCATGACACGGGACAGCGGTTACTATGGCTACACCTTC. Translated, it gives CSAIMTRDSGYYGYTF. The rearrangement joins TRBV20-1 to TRBJ1-2, with TRBD1 matching 7 bases. Germline V CDR1 and CDR2: DFQATT, SNEGSKA (reference sequence). Trimming removed 4 bases from V and 3 bases from J; junction bases left unmatched: 14. CDR3 length: 16 residues.

There are many counts of this clonotype. The chain recombines TRBV10-2 with TRBJ2-5, with D perhaps matching TRBD1 (5 bases). Germline loops: CDR1 WSHSY, CDR2 SAAADI. The V end lost 4 bases, the J end lost 5 bases, and 8 bases lay between the germline ends. The CDR3 runs 12 residues. The CDR3: CASSVKGETQYF. The CDR3 DNA reads TGCGCCAGCAGTGTGAAGGGGGAGACCCAGTACTTC.

This clonotype appeared many times. The chain uses TRBV20-1 and TRBJ2-5; the D gene is possibly TRBD1 (6 bases). CDR3 length: 15 residues. V dropped 0 bases and J dropped 5 bases, with 16 bases sitting between them. Germline assignment: CDR1 DFQATT and CDR2 SNEGSKA (reference sequence). DNA for the CDR3: TGCAGTGCTAGAGAGGGTACGACAGGCCGGGAGACCCAGTACTTC. This gives the protein CSAREGTTGRETQYF.

The chain links TRBV20-1 to TRBJ2-3, with D unclear. Germline loops: CDR1 DFQATT, CDR2 SNEGSKA (reference sequence). The ends were cut back, 5 bases at V and 2 bases at J, with 8 bases in the middle. The CDR3 has 12 residues. The DNA of the CDR3 is TGCAGTGCTTTAAGGTCCACAGATACGCAGTATTTT. It yields the protein CSALRSTDTQYF.

This clonotype occurred many times. The genes are TRBV5-1 and TRBJ1-2; tentative D call: TRBD1 (5 bases). This CDR3 is built from 13 residues. Germline V gives CDR1 SGHRS, CDR2 YFSETQ. The V and J ends lost 7 bases and 4 bases respectively, with 14 bases between them. CDR3 protein: CASSWGSPYGYTF. The DNA of the CDR3 is TGCGCCAGCTCCTGGGGCAGTCCCTATGGCTACACCTTC. Looking up the rest from reference TRBV5-1 and TRBJ1-2 gives the full variable domain: KAGVTQTPRYLIKTRGQQVTLSCSPISGHRSVSWYQQTPGQGLQFLFEYFSETQRNKGNFPGRFSGRQFSNSRSEMNVSTLELGDSALYLCASSWGSPYGYTFGSGTRLTVV.

The table lists this clonotype with many counts. This sequence joins TRBV28 and TRBJ2-7, with no clear D. The CDR3 loop spans 16 amino acids. The V gene's germline CDR1 is MDHEN and CDR2 SYDVKM. V gave up 2 bases and J gave up 2 bases, with 16 bases separating them. CDR3 in DNA: TGTGCCAGCAGTTTACCCTTCAAGGGTACCACCTACGAGCAGTACTTC. Protein: CASSLPFKGTTYEQYF.

In its sample, this clonotype was seen many times. The chain links TRBV28 to TRBJ1-1; a weak D match, TRBD1 (6 bases). V lost 3 bases, J lost 2 bases, and 13 bases lay in between. This CDR3 region has 15 residues. CDR1 is MDHEN, CDR2 SYDVKM, per germline. In DNA, the CDR3 is TGTGCCAGCAGTTTGCAGACAGGAGTAAACACTGAAGCTTTCTTT. As protein: CASSLQTGVNTEAFF.

The CDR3 region is CASCPQTRSGELFF. In DNA, the CDR3 is TGTGCCAGCTGTCCCCAGACACGTTCGGGGGAGCTGTTTTTT. This rearrangement joins TRBV27 to TRBJ2-2; no definite D call. The CDR3 consists of 14 residues. CDR1 is MNHEY and CDR2 is SMNVEV in the germline V gene (reference sequence). Between the trimmed V and J ends, which lost 8 bases and 8 bases, there was a span of 18 bases.

This clonotype has at least ten counts. The chain uses TRBV6-1 and TRBJ1-2, with a tentative D call TRBD1 (5 bases). V was trimmed by 8 bases and J by 8 bases, leaving 15 bases between them. CDR3 length equals 12 residues. Germline assignment: CDR1 MNHNS and CDR2 SASEGT. CDR3 amino acids: CASDRWQGGYTF. The DNA of the CDR3 is TGTGCCAGCGATCGATGGCAGGGAGGCTACACCTTC.

V is TRBV21-1 and J is TRBJ1-1; TRBD1 is the table's D call and was not checked against the DNA. TRBV21-1 is an annotated pseudogene. The CDR3 has 16 residues. The CDR3 region is CASSNGTGVVNTEAFF. The CDR3 DNA reads as TGTGCCAGCAGCAACGGGACAGGGGTTGTGAACACTGAAGCTTTCTTT.

Worth noting for this clonotype: A single base separates this from a much larger clone, so it may be a read error. The V and J genes are TRBV5-1 and TRBJ2-2, with D perhaps TRBD2 (6 bases). CDR3 length equals 15 residues. Germline lookup yields CDR1 SGHRS and CDR2 YFSETQ. In DNA, the CDR3 is TGCGCCAGCAGCTTGGTACTAGCTGACACCGGGGAGCAGTTTTTT. It specifies CASSLVLADTGEQFF.

This clonotype was seen ten or more times. CDR3 nucleotide sequence: TGTGCCACCAGCAGAGATTCTGCAGGGAGTAGTAATTCACCCCTCCACTTT. Residues: CATSRDSAGSSNSPLHF. V usage is TRBV15 and J usage is TRBJ1-6; perhaps TRBD1 as D (5 bases). V gave up 0 bases and J gave up 6 bases, with 15 bases separating them. This CDR3 is 17 amino acids long. Germline V gives CDR1 LNHNV, CDR2 YYDKDF (reference sequence).

At least ten counts were recorded for this clonotype. The V and J genes are TRBV20-1 and TRBJ1-5, with 9 bases identical to TRBD1. This CDR3 spans 15 amino acids. J gave up 5 bases and V 6 bases, and 11 bases lay outside the gene matches. Germline V gene lookup returns CDR1 DFQATT and CDR2 SNEGSKA (reference sequence). This CDR3 is CSATTGGNRDQPQHF. The DNA of the CDR3 is TGCAGTGCAACTACAGGGGGCAATCGGGATCAGCCCCAGCATTTT.

This clonotype rates as medium-sized. The chain joins TRBV10-3 to TRBJ2-1, with 9 nucleotides matching TRBD2. The V segment lost 5 bases and the J segment 9 bases; nucleotides outside the gene matches: 11. Germline CDR1 and CDR2: ENHRY and SYGVKD. This CDR3 contains 15 residues. Here the CDR3 DNA reads TGTGCCATCAGTCTTCATAGCGGGAGCGGCGGTGAGCAGTTCTTC. Encoded protein: CAISLHSGSGGEQFF.